This T cell receptor (beta chain) was captured in a study of T-cell memory formation after mild COVID-19. Findings of the study overall: Contracting clones from day 15 to 85 showed balanced CD4/CD8; later expanders favored CD4+.

One entry per CDR3 protein results from TCRdb running MiXCR on the 5' RACE reads. The profile shows about 560,000 distinct CDR3 sequences, around 15% of them singletons. This clonotype showed up just a few times. Its antigen remains unidentified. Trimming took 4 bases from V and 15 from J; bases not matched to a gene: 8. This CDR3 spans 12 amino acids. Germline values: CDR1 MNHNS, CDR2 SASEGT. This rearrangement joins TRBV6-1 to TRBJ2-1; 8 nucleotides align to TRBD1. The receptor's source is an adult woman who had mild COVID-19 (a few samples of this study predate the infection). Cell type and time point are not known. Sequencing was performed on PBMCs or a T cell subset sorted from them (not recorded which). The CDR3 reads CASSATDRVGFF. The CDR3 nucleotides are TGTGCCAGCAGTGCGACGGACAGGGTGGGGTTCTTC.